This T cell receptor (beta chain) was recovered during a study of lymphopenia after photon versus proton radiotherapy. Generated by immunoSEQ multiplex PCR, the TCRdb table keeps only in-frame clones and is missing some. The table records 10,000 to 15,000 clones, around 92% of them present only once. Overall study results and limits: Better survival with proton therapy was suggested as possible, not demonstrated. Oligoclonal CD8+ Temra expansion after nadir drove photon patients' diversity drop. Proton therapy kept repertoires fairly stable, unlike photons, which gained effector/memory cells.

Germline lookup yields CDR1 SGHAT and CDR2 FQNNGV. This CDR3 is 15 amino acids long. The V gene lost 4 bases and the J gene lost 7 bases, with 16 bases spanning the gap. A note on this clone: Its target is not known.

Sequenced material: peripheral blood, taken from a patient treated with proton-based radiotherapy. The source of this sequence is a man aged 55-75 years with pancreatic cancer. The chain links TRBV11-2 to TRBJ2-2; D is possibly TRBD2 (6 bases). CDR3 nucleotide sequence: TGTGCCAGCAGCTCAGGACTACTCGGGGGCGGGGAGCTGTTTTTT. Translating it yields CASSSGLLGGGELFF.